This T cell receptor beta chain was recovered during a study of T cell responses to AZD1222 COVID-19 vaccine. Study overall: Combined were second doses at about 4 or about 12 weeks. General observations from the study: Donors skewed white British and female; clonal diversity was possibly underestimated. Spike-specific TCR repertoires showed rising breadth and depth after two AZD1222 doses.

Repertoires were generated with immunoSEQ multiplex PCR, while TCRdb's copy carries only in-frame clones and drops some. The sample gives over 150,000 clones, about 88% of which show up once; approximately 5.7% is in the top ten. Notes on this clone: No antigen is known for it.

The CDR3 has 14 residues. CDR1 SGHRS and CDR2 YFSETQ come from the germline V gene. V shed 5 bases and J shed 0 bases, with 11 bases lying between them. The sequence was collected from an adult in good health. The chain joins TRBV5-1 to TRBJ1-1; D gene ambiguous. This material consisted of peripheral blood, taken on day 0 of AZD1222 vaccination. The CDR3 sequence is CASRSGLMNTEAFF. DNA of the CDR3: TGCGCCAGCAGGTCGGGATTGATGAACACTGAAGCTTTCTTT. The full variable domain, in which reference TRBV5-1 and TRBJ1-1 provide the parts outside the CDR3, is KAGVTQTPRYLIKTRGQQVTLSCSPISGHRSVSWYQQTPGQGLQFLFEYFSETQRNKGNFPGRFSGRQFSNSRSEMNVSTLELGDSALYLCASRSGLMNTEAFFGQGTRLTVV.